Below, 21 T cell receptor beta chains from the same sample are listed, as sequenced in a study of CD8 T cells in ankylosing spondylitis. TCRdb reprocessed the 5' RACE reads via MiXCR and lists one record per CDR3 protein. The table lists just over 300,000 distinct CDR3 sequences, under 25% of them singletons. The sample taken for sequencing was blood, either unsorted or a sorted T cell fraction (not recorded which). The receptor set was obtained from a female donor with ankylosing spondylitis or in good health (not recorded which).

This clonotype has a handful of counts. This chain connects TRBV11-2 to TRBJ2-1; D is perhaps TRBD2 (6 bases). Trimming removed 6 bases from V and 0 bases from J, with 18 bases in between. This CDR3 has 17 amino acids. Per the germline V gene, CDR1 is SGHAT and CDR2 is FQNNGV. This chain's CDR3 is CASSNPGLRSSYNEQFF. Written as DNA, the CDR3 is TGTGCCAGCAGTAACCCGGGACTCCGGAGCTCCTACAATGAGCAGTTCTTC.

This chain joins TRBV25-1 and TRBJ2-1, with 8 bases identical to TRBD1. Unmatched junction bases numbered 12, after V lost 6 bases and J lost 8 bases. There are 15 residues in the CDR3. Germline V CDR1 and CDR2: MGHDK, SYGVNS. The CDR3 sequence: CASSTGGTLYHEQFF. CDR3 DNA: TGTGCCAGCAGCACAGGGGGGACCCTTTATCATGAGCAGTTCTTC.

Only a few counts were recorded for this clonotype. The chain combines TRBV3-1 with TRBJ2-1; TRBD2 matches 11 bases. CDR1 is LGHDT, CDR2 YNNKEL, per germline (reference sequence). This CDR3 is built from 14 residues. Trimming at V came to 3 bases and at J to 5 bases, leaving 0 bases not matched to a gene. The CDR3 protein is CASSHSGRDNEQFF. The CDR3 nucleotides read TGTGCCAGCAGCCATAGCGGGAGGGACAATGAGCAGTTCTTC.

This clonotype was seen a few times. This chain joins TRBV5-6 and TRBJ2-2; 7 bases match TRBD1. CDR1 SGHDT and CDR2 YYEEEE come from the germline V gene. This CDR3 comprises 15 residues. Trimming removed 3 bases from V and 5 bases from J; junction bases left unmatched: 7. CDR3 protein: CASSYLDRRTGELFF. The CDR3 DNA reads as TGTGCCAGCAGCTACTTGGACAGGAGAACCGGGGAGCTGTTTTTT.

The sample holds many counts of this clonotype. The V call is TRBV29-1, the J call TRBJ1-1; D remains ambiguous. The germline CDR1 and CDR2 sequences are SQVTM and ANQGSEA. The length of the CDR3 is 10 residues. The V end was cut by 0 bases, the J end by 10 bases, with 6 bases between. CDR3 region: CSVEDETAFF. In DNA, the CDR3 is TGCAGCGTTGAAGACGAGACAGCTTTCTTT.

The DNA of the CDR3 is TGTGCCAGCTCCGCATCTAGCTCCTACGAGCAGTACTTC. Translated, it gives CASSASSSYEQYF. The V call is TRBV12-3 or TRBV12-4, the J call TRBJ2-7; D remains unclear. The CDR3 is 13 residues long. V lost 8 bases to trimming and J lost 0 bases, with 11 bases between them.

The V gene is TRBV6-1, the J gene TRBJ2-6, with 9 bases aligning to TRBD2. The CDR3 extends over 15 amino acids. The V gene end was trimmed by 8 bases and the J gene end by 0 bases; junction bases not matched to a gene: 2. The germline V gene encodes CDR1 MNHNS and CDR2 SASEGT. Here the CDR3 reads CASSSGASGANVLTF. As DNA, the CDR3 is TGTGCCAGCTCTAGCGGGGCCTCTGGGGCCAACGTCCTGACTTTC.

This clonotype has only a few counts. The rearrangement joins TRBV20-1 to TRBJ1-1; D is possibly TRBD1 (5 bases). From germline, CDR1 is DFQATT and CDR2 SNEGSKA (reference sequence). The ends were cut back, 1 base at V and 2 bases at J, with 11 bases in the middle. This CDR3 comprises 14 residues. CDR3 residues: CSARVRQRNTEAFF. CDR3 coding DNA: TGCAGTGCTAGAGTAAGACAGCGAAACACTGAAGCTTTCTTT.

The chain recombines TRBV4-2 with TRBJ2-5, with a weak D call TRBD1 (6 bases). The CDR3 extends over 15 amino acids. The V end lost 0 bases, the J end lost 1 base, and 9 bases lay between the germline ends. From germline, CDR1 is LGHNA and CDR2 YNFKEQ. The CDR3: CASSQEGHSQETQYF. DNA for the CDR3: TGTGCCAGCAGCCAAGAGGGACATTCCCAAGAGACCCAGTACTTC.

Only a few counts were recorded for this clonotype. This chain uses TRBV12-3 or TRBV12-4 with TRBJ2-1; 12 bases align to TRBD2. V trimming: 7 bases; J trimming: 5 bases; junction bases outside the gene matches: 12. This CDR3 is built from 17 residues. CDR3 in amino acids: CASTLAGGTSRNNEQFF. The DNA of the CDR3 is TGTGCCAGCACCCTAGCGGGAGGGACTAGTAGAAACAATGAGCAGTTCTTC.

The gene calls are TRBV29-1 and TRBJ2-1, with D possibly called TRBD1 or TRBD2 (6 bases each). The CDR3 loop spans 12 amino acids. V lost 7 bases and J 9 bases, leaving 16 bases between the germline ends. In germline, CDR1 is SQVTM, CDR2 ANQGSEA. The CDR3 coding sequence is TGCAGCGGGGCGTGGGGGGCCGGTGAGCAGTTCTTC. It specifies CSGAWGAGEQFF.

This clonotype occurred a few times. The rearrangement joins TRBV10-3 to TRBJ1-5; 10 bases align to TRBD1. The germline V gene encodes CDR1 ENHRY and CDR2 SYGVKD. Unmatched junction bases numbered 5, after V lost 6 bases and J lost 3 bases. There are 15 residues in the CDR3. The CDR3 spells CAIRGDRGDNQPQHF. The DNA of the CDR3 is TGTGCCATCAGGGGGGACAGGGGAGACAATCAGCCCCAGCATTTT.

This clonotype was counted many times. V usage is TRBV12-3 or TRBV12-4 and J usage is TRBJ2-7; 10 positions agree with TRBD2. The CDR3 consists of 14 residues. With 4 bases clipped from V and 5 bases from J, the junction kept 5 bases outside the gene matches. CDR3 in amino acids: CASSSETSGHEQYF. The CDR3 DNA reads TGTGCCAGCAGTTCCGAGACTAGCGGGCACGAGCAGTACTTC.

Ten or more counts support this clonotype. This chain connects TRBV29-1 to TRBJ2-1; D is possibly TRBD2 (5 bases). This CDR3 has 9 amino acids. Trimming took 7 bases from V and 7 from J, leaving 5 bases between them. Germline V gene lookup returns CDR1 SQVTM and CDR2 ANQGSEA. CDR3 in amino acids: CSGGNEQFF. In nucleotides, the CDR3 is TGCAGCGGAGGGAATGAGCAGTTCTTC.

The rearrangement joins TRBV5-1 to TRBJ2-3; TRBD1 matches at 8 bases. This CDR3 region has 13 residues. CDR1 is SGHRS, CDR2 YFSETQ, per germline. The junction had 3 bases not matched to a gene; V was cut back by 5 bases and J by 4 bases. The CDR3 loop is CASRAGGPDTQYF. CDR3 in DNA: TGCGCCAGCAGGGCAGGGGGCCCAGATACGCAGTATTTT.

The chain links TRBV6-5 to TRBJ2-3; D gene unclear. CDR1 is MNHEY, CDR2 SVGAGI, per germline. The CDR3 runs to 12 residues. V lost 4 bases and J lost 5, with 7 bases in between. The CDR3: CASSFPGDTQYF. Here the CDR3 DNA reads TGTGCCAGCAGTTTTCCAGGAGATACGCAGTATTTT.

The CDR3 nucleotides read TGTGCCAGCAGCTTCCGAACCTACAATGAGCAGTTCTTC. Protein sequence: CASSFRTYNEQFF. J is TRBJ2-1 and V is TRBV11-3, with no clear D. The CDR3 sequence is 13 residues long. The germline gives CDR1 SGHNT, CDR2 YENEEA. Deletions cut 3 bases from V and 2 bases from J, with 5 bases between.

The rearrangement joins TRBV20-1 to TRBJ1-4; D is unclear. This CDR3 is built from 16 residues. The germline CDR1 and CDR2 sequences are DFQATT and SNEGSKA (reference sequence). V lost 0 bases and J lost 0, with 11 bases in between. CDR3: CSARDAAIATNEKLFF. The CDR3 DNA reads as TGCAGTGCTAGAGATGCCGCGATCGCAACTAATGAAAAACTGTTTTTT.

The V gene is TRBV11-2, the J gene TRBJ1-2; D call uncertain. V was pared by 5 bases and J by 1 base, with 8 bases between. The CDR3 is 13 residues long. The germline V gene has CDR1 SGHAT and CDR2 FQNNGV. Here the CDR3 reads CASSKTLNYGYTF. Written as DNA, the CDR3 is TGTGCCAGCAGCAAGACCCTTAACTATGGCTACACCTTC.

Judged by abundance, this clonotype is large (0.1 to 1%). The rearrangement links TRBV7-2 to TRBJ2-5; D is perhaps TRBD1 or TRBD2 (5 bases each). The V gene lost 2 bases and the J gene lost 1 base, with 8 bases spanning the gap. The CDR3 length is 14 residues. Germline-derived CDR1 and CDR2 are SGHTA and FQGNSA. CDR3 sequence: CASSLMGTQETQYF. In nucleotides, the CDR3 is TGTGCCAGCAGCTTAATGGGGACCCAAGAGACCCAGTACTTC.

This clonotype was detected a few times. The chain uses TRBV7-8 and TRBJ2-1; TRBD2 aligns across 14 bases. The CDR3 is 15 residues long. V lost 5 bases, J lost 8 bases, and 5 bases stayed unmatched. Germline V gene data show CDR1 as SGHVS and CDR2 as FQNEAQ. CDR3 DNA: TGTGCCAGCAGCCAGGGACTAGCGGGAGTCTATGAGCAGTTCTTC. This codes for CASSQGLAGVYEQFF.